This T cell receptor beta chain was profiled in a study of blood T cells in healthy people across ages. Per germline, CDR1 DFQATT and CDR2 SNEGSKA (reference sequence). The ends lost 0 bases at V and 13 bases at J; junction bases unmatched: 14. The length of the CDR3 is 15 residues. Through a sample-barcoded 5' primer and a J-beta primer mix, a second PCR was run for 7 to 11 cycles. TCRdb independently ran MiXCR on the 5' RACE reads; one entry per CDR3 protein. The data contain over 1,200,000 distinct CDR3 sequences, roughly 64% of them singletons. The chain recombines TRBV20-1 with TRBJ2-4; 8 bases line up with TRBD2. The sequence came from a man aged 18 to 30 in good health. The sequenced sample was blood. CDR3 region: CSARDHAGGYNEQYF. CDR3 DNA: TGCAGTGCTAGAGATCACGCGGGGGGCTACAATGAGCAGTACTTC.